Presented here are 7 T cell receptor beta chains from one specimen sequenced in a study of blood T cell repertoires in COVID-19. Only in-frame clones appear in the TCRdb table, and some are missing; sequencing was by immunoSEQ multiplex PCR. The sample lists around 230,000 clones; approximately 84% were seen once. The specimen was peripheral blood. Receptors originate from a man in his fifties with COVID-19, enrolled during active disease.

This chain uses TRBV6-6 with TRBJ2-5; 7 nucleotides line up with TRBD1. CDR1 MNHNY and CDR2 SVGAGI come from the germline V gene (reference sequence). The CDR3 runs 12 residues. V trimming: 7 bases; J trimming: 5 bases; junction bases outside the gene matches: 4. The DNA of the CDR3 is TGTGCCAGCAAGACAGGGTGGGAGACCCAGTACTTC. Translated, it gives CASKTGWETQYF.

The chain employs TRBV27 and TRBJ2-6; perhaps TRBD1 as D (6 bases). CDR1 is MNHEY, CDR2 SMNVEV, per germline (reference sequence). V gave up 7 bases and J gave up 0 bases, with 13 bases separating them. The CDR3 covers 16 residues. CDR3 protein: CASTNRVRSGANVLTF. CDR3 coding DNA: TGTGCCAGCACAAACAGGGTCCGCTCTGGGGCCAACGTCCTGACTTTC.

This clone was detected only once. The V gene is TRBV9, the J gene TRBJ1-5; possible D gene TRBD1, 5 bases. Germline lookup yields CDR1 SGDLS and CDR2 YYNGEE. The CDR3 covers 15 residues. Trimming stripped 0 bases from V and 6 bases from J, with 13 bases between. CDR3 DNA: TGTGCCAGCAGCGTAGGGGGGGAAGTGGGTCAGCCCCAGCATTTT. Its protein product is CASSVGGEVGQPQHF.

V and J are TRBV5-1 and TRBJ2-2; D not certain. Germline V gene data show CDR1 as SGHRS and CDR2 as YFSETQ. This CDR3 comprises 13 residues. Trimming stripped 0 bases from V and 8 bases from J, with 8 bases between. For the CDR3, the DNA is TGCGCCAGCAGCTTGGGTAAATCTGGGGAGCTGTTTTTT. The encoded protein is CASSLGKSGELFF.

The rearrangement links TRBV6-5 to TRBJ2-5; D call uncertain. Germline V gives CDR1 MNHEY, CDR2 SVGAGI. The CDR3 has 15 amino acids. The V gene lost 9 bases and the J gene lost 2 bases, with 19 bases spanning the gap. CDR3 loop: CASSVQVFGQETQYF. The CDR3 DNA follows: TGTGCCAGTTCAGTTCAGGTGTTCGGACAAGAGACCCAGTACTTC.

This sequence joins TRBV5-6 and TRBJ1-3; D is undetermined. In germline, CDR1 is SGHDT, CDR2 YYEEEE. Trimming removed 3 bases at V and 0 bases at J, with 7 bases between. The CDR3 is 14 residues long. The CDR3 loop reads CASSSGGSGNTIYF. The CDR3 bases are TGTGCCAGCAGCTCCGGAGGCTCTGGAAACACCATATATTTT.

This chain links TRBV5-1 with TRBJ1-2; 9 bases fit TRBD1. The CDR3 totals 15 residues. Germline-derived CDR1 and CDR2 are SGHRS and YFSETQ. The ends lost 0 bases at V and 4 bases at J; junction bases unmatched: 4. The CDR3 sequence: CASSLGDREGYGYTF. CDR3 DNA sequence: TGCGCCAGCAGCTTGGGGGACAGGGAGGGCTATGGCTACACCTTC.